The clone carrying this TCR beta chain came up a few times. The junction departs from germline at one end; a sequencing error may be responsible. The sample belongs to a study of Graves' ophthalmopathy and Graves' hyperthyroidism. Study-level information: Peripheral blood sampling occurred at initial diagnosis, before any treatment.

CDR3 length equals 11 residues. From germline, CDR1 is MNHNY and CDR2 SVGAGI (reference sequence). Amplification targeted the TCR beta CDR3 regions, with RNA transcripts as the source material. Second-round multiplex PCR came after first-round RT-PCR with HTBI primers. MiXCR, applied by TCRdb to the multiplex PCR reads, yields one record per CDR3 protein. The profile shows about 740,000 distinct CDR3 sequences, 40% of them singletons. In this cohort, patients with other autoimmune diseases, uncontrolled infections, pregnancy or lactation were excluded. The rearrangement joins TRBV6-6 to TRBJ2-7, with D maybe TRBD2 (6 bases). The TCR sequence derives from an adult man with Graves' ophthalmopathy. The sample consisted of peripheral blood. CDR3 loop: CASRYSGTLYF. CDR3 bases: TGTGCCAGCAGATACTCCGGGACTTTGTACTTC.